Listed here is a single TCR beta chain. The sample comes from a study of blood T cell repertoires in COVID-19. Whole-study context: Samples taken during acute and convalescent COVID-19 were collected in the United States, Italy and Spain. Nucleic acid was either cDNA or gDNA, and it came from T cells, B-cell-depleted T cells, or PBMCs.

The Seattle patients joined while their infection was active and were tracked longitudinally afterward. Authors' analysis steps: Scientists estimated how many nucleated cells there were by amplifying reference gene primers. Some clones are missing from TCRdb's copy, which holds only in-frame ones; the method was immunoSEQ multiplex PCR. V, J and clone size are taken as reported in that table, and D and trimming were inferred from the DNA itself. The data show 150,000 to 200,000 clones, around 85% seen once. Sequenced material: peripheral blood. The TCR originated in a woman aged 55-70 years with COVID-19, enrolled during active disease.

As DNA, the CDR3 is TGTGCCAGCAGCCATCGAAGAGCGGGAGTGTCCTACAATGAGCAGTTCTTC. This encodes CASSHRRAGVSYNEQFF. The chain couples TRBV13 to TRBJ2-1; the match to TRBD2 covers 8 bases. The length of the CDR3 is 17 residues. Trimming cost V 5 bases and J 1 base; bases outside gene matches: 10. Germline V gene lookup returns CDR1 PRHDT and CDR2 FYEKMQ (reference sequence).